This TCR beta chain was obtained from a study of shared clonotypes between healthy human individuals. Germline CDR1 is SGDLS and CDR2 is YYNGEE. The CDR3 totals 15 residues. Losses at the gene ends were 2 bases for V and 3 bases for J; bases not matched to a gene: 8. This table comes from immunoSEQ multiplex PCR, and its TCRdb copy is limited to in-frame clones, with some not included. The sample lists 2 million to 2.5 million clones, around 92% occurring once. This receptor was obtained from a man younger than 35 in good health. Some clones in this sample may be carry-over from other donors' samples. The chain carries TRBV9 and TRBJ2-7; 7 nucleotides line up with TRBD2. The source material was naive CD4+ T cells from PBMCs. As to subset: CD45RA+ positively selected. Here the CDR3 DNA reads TGTGCCAGCAGCGTCGCAGGGACTATACTCTACGAGCAGTACTTC. It specifies CASSVAGTILYEQYF.